Listed below are T cell receptor beta chains from one sample, sequenced in a study of shared clonotypes between healthy human individuals. The data were produced by immunoSEQ multiplex PCR, yet TCRdb's version contains in-frame clones alone and is incomplete. This table has about 980,000 clones, over 75% appearing once. Sequencing used memory CD4+ T cells sorted from blood. These TCRs come from a man younger than 35 in good health. CDR3s include the opening cysteine and the closing phenylalanine or tryptophan. Fields, in order: V gene, clone size, J gene, D gene, CDR3 DNA, CDR3 protein. A D gene is named only where the DNA matches it firmly. Clone size is shown for a subset of rows, as once, few, many or a class of expanded clone.

TRBV19	NA	TRBJ2-5	TRBD2	TGTGCCAGTAGTGTCGGGACTAGCGGGGGGACCCAGTACTTC	CASSVGTSGGTQYF
TRBV19	NA	TRBJ1-1	NA	TGTGCCAGTAGTGGCCGTGGGTACACTGAAGCTTTCTTT	CASSGRGYTEAFF
TRBV30	NA	TRBJ1-4	NA	TGTGCCTGGAGTAGGATAGTTGGTGAAAAACTGTTTTTT	CAWSRIVGEKLFF
TRBV7-7	NA	TRBJ2-2	NA	TGTGCTAGCAGCCCTCGAATAGAGTCCGGGGAGCTGTTTTTT	CASSPRIESGELFF
TRBV25-1	NA	TRBJ1-4	TRBD1	TGTGCCAGCAGTGATTCCGGGACAGGGGATGAAAAACTGTTTTTT	CASSDSGTGDEKLFF
TRBV7-9	few	TRBJ2-5	NA	TGTGCCAGCAGCTTAAGATTGGGGCAGAAAGAGACCCAGTACTTC	CASSLRLGQKETQYF
TRBV5-1	few	TRBJ2-3	NA	TGCGCCAGCAGCTTGGGCCCCACAGATACGCAGTATTTT	CASSLGPTDTQYF
TRBV20-1	NA	TRBJ1-1	NA	TGCAGTGCTATAGGGGACACTGAAGCTTTCTTT	CSAIGDTEAFF
TRBV6-6	NA	TRBJ1-2	NA	TGTGCCAGCAGTTCTCCAGACGGGGAAGCTAACTATGGCTACACCTTC	CASSSPDGEANYGYTF
TRBV6-1	NA	TRBJ2-3	TRBD2	TGTGCCAGCAGTGAGTCTAGCGGCGATACGCAGTATTTT	CASSESSGDTQYF
TRBV30	few	TRBJ2-1	TRBD1	TGTGCCTGGAGGGCACAGGGGGCTTACAATGAGCAGTTCTTC	CAWRAQGAYNEQFF
TRBV4-1	NA	TRBJ1-5	NA	TGCGCCAGCAGCCTCTCCCCTACGGGTCAACAGCCCCAGCATTTT	CASSLSPTGQQPQHF
TRBV2	NA	TRBJ2-5	TRBD1	TGTGCCAGCAGTGACCTCGGGACAGGCCAAGAGACCCAGTACTTC	CASSDLGTGQETQYF
TRBV6-1	once	TRBJ1-5	NA	TGTGCCAGCAGTGCAGGGCCGAGCCAGCCCCAGCATTTT	CASSAGPSQPQHF
TRBV5-8	once	TRBJ2-3	TRBD2	TGTGCCAGCAGCACGGGACTAGCGGGAGCCCCAGATACGCAGTATTTT	CASSTGLAGAPDTQYF
TRBV29-1	NA	TRBJ2-7	TRBD2	TGCAGCGGGGGGGGTCTGTGGGAGCAGTACTTC	CSGGGLWEQYF
TRBV27	NA	TRBJ1-1	NA	TGTGCCAGCAGCAAACGAACAGGGTCGGCTGAAGCTTTCTTT	CASSKRTGSAEAFF
TRBV6-5	NA	TRBJ1-6	NA	TGTGCCAGCAGGCCTGACATACGTAATTCACCCCTCCACTTT	CASRPDIRNSPLHF
TRBV6-1	NA	TRBJ2-7	TRBD2	TGTGCCAGCAGTGAACTAGCGGGGAGATACTACGAGCAGTACTTC	CASSELAGRYYEQYF
TRBV5-1	NA	TRBJ2-2	NA	TGCGCCAGCAGCTTGGTTCCGGGCCTGAGTGGTACCGGGGAGCTGTTTTTT	CASSLVPGLSGTGELFF
TRBV10-3	NA	TRBJ1-2	NA	TGTGCCATCAGTGAGTCAGGGAACTATGGCTACACCTTC	CAISESGNYGYTF
TRBV6-5	NA	TRBJ2-7	TRBD2	TGTGCCAGCAGTTACTCGGGGACTAGCGGATACTACGAGCAGTACTTC	CASSYSGTSGYYEQYF
TRBV9	NA	TRBJ2-3	NA	TGTGCCAGCAGCGTAAAGGGGGAAGGAGATACGCAGTATTTT	CASSVKGEGDTQYF
TRBV5-1	few	TRBJ1-1	TRBD1	TGCGCCAGCAGCTTGGGTCAGGGGGAGGGAGGGAACACTGAAGCTTTCTTT	CASSLGQGEGGNTEAFF
TRBV7-8	few	TRBJ2-7	TRBD1	TGTGCCACCAGACAGGGGAACGAGCAGTACTTC	CATRQGNEQYF
TRBV28	NA	TRBJ1-2	NA	TGTGCCACCCTTAAAGGGGGGTCCCTTAACTATGGCTACACCTTC	CATLKGGSLNYGYTF
TRBV11-3	NA	TRBJ1-1	TRBD1	TGTGCCAGCAGCTTAGGAGGGACAGCGAACACTGAAGCTTTCTTT	CASSLGGTANTEAFF
TRBV7-2	NA	TRBJ1-3	NA	TGTGCCAGCAGCTCGCAAATCCGGGACACCATATATTTT	CASSSQIRDTIYF
TRBV7-2	NA	TRBJ2-7	NA	TGTGCCAGCAGCTTAGATGAAGGCGCTGGGACTTACGAGCAGTACTTC	CASSLDEGAGTYEQYF
TRBV6-5	NA	TRBJ2-3	TRBD2	TGTGCCAGCGGAGGCGGGGGGAACACAGATACGCAGTATTTT	CASGGGGNTDTQYF
TRBV7-2	many	TRBJ1-6	NA	TGTGCCAGCAGCCTAGGGACGGAGGGTTCACCCCTCCACTTT	CASSLGTEGSPLHF
TRBV7-8	once	TRBJ2-2	NA	TGTGCCAGCAGCCTGATACCGGGACCTACCGGGGAGCTGTTTTTT	CASSLIPGPTGELFF
TRBV30	once	TRBJ2-7	NA	TGTGCCTGGAGTACAGGCCAGGGAGCGTCGGACGAGCAGTACTTC	CAWSTGQGASDEQYF
TRBV5-1	NA	TRBJ1-3	NA	TGCGCCAGCAGCTTGGGAGGGCAGATAAACACCATATATTTT	CASSLGGQINTIYF
TRBV30	few	TRBJ2-7	NA	TGTGCCTGGAGCGCAACCGGGGGCTACGAGCAGTACTTC	CAWSATGGYEQYF
TRBV30	few	TRBJ1-2	NA	TGTGCCTTGATAAGGGGTTTCTATGGCTACACCTTC	CALIRGFYGYTF
TRBV10-2	NA	TRBJ2-6	TRBD1	TGCGCCAGCAGTGATCTACAGGGGTCTGGGGCCAACGTCCTGACTTTC	CASSDLQGSGANVLTF
TRBV5-1	NA	TRBJ2-7	NA	TGCGCCAGCAGCTTGGACGGGGGTTCCTCCTACGAGCAGTACTTC	CASSLDGGSSYEQYF
TRBV11-2	NA	TRBJ2-5	NA	TGTGCCAGCAGCCTAACGGGGCGAGAGACCCAGTACTTC	CASSLTGRETQYF
TRBV29-1	NA	TRBJ1-4	TRBD1	TGCAGCGCTGTAACTCACAGGGGTGAAAAACTGTTTTTT	CSAVTHRGEKLFF
TRBV5-4	NA	TRBJ2-3	NA	TGTGCCAGCAGCTTGGTAGGCCGCGCGGGAGATACGCAGTATTTT	CASSLVGRAGDTQYF
TRBV4-1	many	TRBJ2-7	TRBD1	TGCGCCAGCAGCCAAGCTGAGACAGGGGCCTACGAGCAGTACTTC	CASSQAETGAYEQYF
TRBV5-6	NA	TRBJ2-7	TRBD1	TGTGCCAGCAGCCCGGACAGGGGAGGCTACGAGCAGTACTTC	CASSPDRGGYEQYF
TRBV2	NA	TRBJ2-7	TRBD2	TGTGCCAGCAGCCGGGTAGCGGGAGGATTCGAGCAGTACTTC	CASSRVAGGFEQYF
TRBV15	NA	TRBJ2-3	NA	TGTGCCACCCGACGGACCCGTGGGAGCACAGATACGCAGTATTTT	CATRRTRGSTDTQYF
TRBV28	NA	TRBJ2-5	NA	TGTGCCAGCCGAGGGGGCGGGGGGATCCAAGAGACCCAGTACTTC	CASRGGGGIQETQYF
TRBV7-9	many	TRBJ1-1	NA	TGTGCCAGCAGCTTAGTAGCCTCGAACACTGAAGCTTTCTTT	CASSLVASNTEAFF
TRBV19	NA	TRBJ2-6	TRBD1	TGTGCCAGTAGTCTCGGGACAGGGGGCTTCTCTGGGGCCAACGTCCTGACTTTC	CASSLGTGGFSGANVLTF
TRBV29-1	NA	TRBJ2-1	NA	TGCAGCGTTGCAGGATACTACTCGAACAATGAGCAGTTCTTC	CSVAGYYSNNEQFF
TRBV5-4	NA	TRBJ2-1	NA	TGTGCCAGCAGCTTGGTCTCCGGCAATGAGCAGTTCTTC	CASSLVSGNEQFF
TRBV2	NA	TRBJ1-5	NA	TGTGCCAGCGGTGAGGACTTAGGGCCCCAGCATTTT	CASGEDLGPQHF
TRBV28	NA	TRBJ2-7	NA	TGTGCCAGCAGGGCCAGCTCCTACGAGCAGTACTTC	CASRASSYEQYF
TRBV18	NA	TRBJ2-5	NA	TGTGCCAGCTCACCAGCGGAGACCCAGTACTTC	CASSPAETQYF
TRBV29-1	NA	TRBJ1-6	NA	TGCAGCGTTGCGGAGGGCGTTGGGTCACCCCTCCACTTT	CSVAEGVGSPLHF
TRBV30	NA	TRBJ2-7	NA	TGTGCCTGGAGTTTTACGGGGGCCCGTCCCAAGCAGTACTTC	CAWSFTGARPKQYF
TRBV7-9	many	TRBJ2-1	TRBD2	TGTGCCAGCAGCTTAACGCGGGGGGCTTCCTACAATGAGCAGTTCTTC	CASSLTRGASYNEQFF
TRBV18	NA	TRBJ1-3	TRBD1	TGTGCCAGCTCACCACTTGGGACAGGGGACACCATATATTTT	CASSPLGTGDTIYF
TRBV5-1	once	TRBJ2-7	TRBD1	TGCGCCAGCAGCTTGGACCCCGGGACAGGGCTCGAGCAGTACTTC	CASSLDPGTGLEQYF
TRBV15	few	TRBJ2-1	TRBD2	TGTGCCACTCAGCGGGAGGGGTCCTACAATGAGCAGTTCTTC	CATQREGSYNEQFF